These 3 T cell receptor beta chains were all obtained from the same sample, sequenced in a study of PD-1 blockade in classical Hodgkin lymphoma. Following autologous stem cell transplantation, relapse occurred in every patient, and exposure to brentuximab vedotin varied. Data came from immunoSEQ multiplex PCR; TCRdb stores just in-frame clones and leaves some out. The data hold some 96,000 clones, with roughly four fifths observed a single time. The starting material was peripheral blood mononuclear cells (PBMCs), obtained before the second cycle of nivolumab. Receptors were obtained from a human donor with classical Hodgkin lymphoma.

This rearrangement joins TRBV30 to TRBJ2-1, with TRBD2 matching over 9 bases. V lost 0 bases, J lost 10 bases, and 7 bases stayed unmatched. The CDR3 totals 14 residues. Germline CDR1 is GTSNPN and CDR2 is SVGIG (reference sequence). For the CDR3, the DNA is TGTGCCTGGAGTGTATTAGCGGGAGTTGCGGAGCAGTTCTTC. The encoded protein is CAWSVLAGVAEQFF.

This sequence joins TRBV14 and TRBJ2-5, with D tentatively TRBD2 (6 bases). V was pared by 0 bases and J by 7 bases, with 21 bases between. CDR3 length: 17 amino acids. Per germline, CDR1 SGHDN and CDR2 FVKESK. CDR3 sequence reads: CASSQDLGATAGLTQYF. Written as DNA, the CDR3 is TGTGCCAGCAGCCAAGATCTCGGGGCGACCGCGGGGTTGACCCAGTACTTC.

This clone was seen once. The chain joins TRBV5-5 to TRBJ2-7; unclear D gene. The CDR3 has 14 amino acids. Between the trimmed V and J ends, which lost 0 bases and 1 base, there was a span of 8 bases. The germline V gene encodes CDR1 SGHKS and CDR2 YYEKEE (reference sequence). In DNA, the CDR3 is TGTGCCAGCAGCTTGGTGGGCCCATCCTACGAGCAGTACTTC. As protein: CASSLVGPSYEQYF.